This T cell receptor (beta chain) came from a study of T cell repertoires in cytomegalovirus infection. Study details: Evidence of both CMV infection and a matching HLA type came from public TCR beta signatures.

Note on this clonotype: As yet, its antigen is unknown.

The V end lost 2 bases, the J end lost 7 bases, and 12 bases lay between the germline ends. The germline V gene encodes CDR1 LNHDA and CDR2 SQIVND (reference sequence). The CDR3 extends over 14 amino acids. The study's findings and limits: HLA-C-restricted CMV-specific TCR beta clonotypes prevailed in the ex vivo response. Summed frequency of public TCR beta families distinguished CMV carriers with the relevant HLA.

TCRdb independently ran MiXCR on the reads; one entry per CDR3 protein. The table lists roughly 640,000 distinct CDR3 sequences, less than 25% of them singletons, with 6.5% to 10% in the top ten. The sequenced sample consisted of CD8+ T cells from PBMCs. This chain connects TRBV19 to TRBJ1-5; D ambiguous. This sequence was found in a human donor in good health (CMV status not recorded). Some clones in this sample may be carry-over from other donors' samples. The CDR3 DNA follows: TGTGCCAGTAGTATAATCCCGACCCAGCAGCCCCAGCATTTT. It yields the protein CASSIIPTQQPQHF.